This TCR beta chain was observed in a study of early T cells in non-severe SARS-CoV-2 infection. The V gene lost 1 base and the J gene lost 9 bases, with 19 bases spanning the gap. The V gene's germline CDR1 is DFQATT and CDR2 SNEGSKA (reference sequence). The CDR3 is 15 residues long. This clonotype was recorded many times. Using its own MiXCR run on the 5' RACE reads, TCRdb lists one record per CDR3 protein. Of fewer than 35,000 distinct CDR3 sequences in the sample, about 10% were seen once. The receptor was isolated from an adult who was a healthcare worker with PCR-confirmed SARS-CoV-2 infection or an uninfected control (not recorded which). The chain has TRBV20-1 and TRBJ2-1, with D perhaps matching TRBD1 or TRBD2 (5 bases each). Sequencing used whole blood. CDR3 loop: CSARALRGAASEQFF. In DNA form, the CDR3 reads TGCAGTGCTAGAGCTTTACGGGGCGCGGCCAGTGAGCAGTTCTTC.